A single sample is the source of the 7 T cell receptor beta chains below, sequenced in a study of shared clonotypes between healthy human individuals. The assay was immunoSEQ multiplex PCR, and TCRdb's table has in-frame clones only and misses some. The sample shows about 2.1 million clones, 85% to 95% of them seen only once. Naive-designated CD8 cells lacked CD45RO, were positively enriched for CCR7, and omitted terminally differentiated effector memory CD45RA+ cells. The sequencing sample was made of naive CD8+ T cells from PBMCs. The receptor source for this set is a man aged 18 to 29 in good health. Some clones in this sample may be carry-over from other donors' samples.

The chain is built from TRBV21-1 and TRBJ1-5. TRBV21-1 is assigned pseudogene status. The CDR3 sequence is 16 residues long. The CDR3: CASSRGAARDNQPQHF. In nucleotides, the CDR3 is TGTGCCAGCAGTCGCGGGGCGGCCAGGGATAATCAGCCCCAGCATTTT.

As concerns this clone: The same CDR3 is also encoded by other DNA sequences in this sample. The V call is TRBV27, the J call TRBJ1-2; 7 bases line up with TRBD1. The CDR3 extends over 13 amino acids. Germline CDR1 MNHEY, CDR2 SMNVEV (reference sequence). The junction had 4 bases not matched to a gene; V was cut back by 5 bases and J by 4 bases. DNA of the CDR3: TGTGCCAGCAGTACCACAGGGGTCTATGGCTACACCTTC. It specifies CASSTTGVYGYTF.

The table lists this clone with a count of one. The V and J genes are TRBV29-1 and TRBJ2-1; D uncertain. The CDR3 consists of 15 residues. The germline CDR1 and CDR2 sequences are SQVTM and ANQGSEA. V shed 3 bases and J shed 0 bases, with 12 bases lying between them. This CDR3 is CSVENERSSYNEQFF. The CDR3 DNA reads as TGCAGCGTTGAGAACGAAAGAAGCTCCTACAATGAGCAGTTCTTC.

This chain connects TRBV7-9 to TRBJ2-2; 7 nucleotides align to TRBD2. CDR1 and CDR2 from the germline V gene are SEHNR and FQNEAQ (reference sequence). The CDR3 contains 16 residues. J gave up 4 bases and V 11 bases, and 16 bases lay outside the gene matches. CDR3 coding DNA: TGTGCCCTTACCCGAAGTAGCGGGTCGGTCACCGGGGAGCTGTTTTTT. It specifies CALTRSSGSVTGELFF. The full variable domain, its missing parts supplied by reference TRBV7-9 and TRBJ2-2, is DTGVSQNPRHKITKRGQNVTFRCDPISEHNRLYWYRQTLGQGPEFLTYFQNEAQLEKSRLLSDRFSAERPKGSFSTLEIQRTEQGDSAMYLCALTRSSGSVTGELFFGEGSRLTVL.

This chain uses TRBV27 with TRBJ2-3, with 8 nucleotides matching TRBD2. The J segment lost 4 bases and the V segment lost 5 bases, leaving 5 bases of the junction unmatched. This CDR3 comprises 14 residues. Germline loops: CDR1 MNHEY, CDR2 SMNVEV (reference sequence). CDR3 nucleotides: TGTGCCAGCAGTCCCCGGCGGGGGGCAGATACGCAGTATTTT. Translated: CASSPRRGADTQYF.

V is TRBV9 and J is TRBJ2-7, with D perhaps being TRBD1 or TRBD2 (5 bases each). Germline CDR1 SGDLS, CDR2 YYNGEE. Trimming stripped 0 bases from V and 3 bases from J, with 13 bases between. The CDR3 covers 15 residues. CDR3 protein: CASSVGGRGDYEQYF. CDR3 nucleotide sequence: TGTGCCAGCAGCGTAGGAGGGAGAGGGGACTACGAGCAGTACTTC.

Of note for this clone: The sample carries other DNA sequences with the same CDR3. The rearrangement uses TRBV6-6 and TRBJ1-4; TRBD1 is a possible D gene (6 bases). The CDR3 runs 14 residues. The V gene's germline CDR1 is MNHNY and CDR2 SVGAGI (reference sequence). The V and J ends lost 1 base and 7 bases respectively, with 10 bases between them. In DNA, the CDR3 is TGTGCCAGCAGTTACTTGGGGGCAGGTGAAAAACTGTTTTTT. It specifies CASSYLGAGEKLFF.